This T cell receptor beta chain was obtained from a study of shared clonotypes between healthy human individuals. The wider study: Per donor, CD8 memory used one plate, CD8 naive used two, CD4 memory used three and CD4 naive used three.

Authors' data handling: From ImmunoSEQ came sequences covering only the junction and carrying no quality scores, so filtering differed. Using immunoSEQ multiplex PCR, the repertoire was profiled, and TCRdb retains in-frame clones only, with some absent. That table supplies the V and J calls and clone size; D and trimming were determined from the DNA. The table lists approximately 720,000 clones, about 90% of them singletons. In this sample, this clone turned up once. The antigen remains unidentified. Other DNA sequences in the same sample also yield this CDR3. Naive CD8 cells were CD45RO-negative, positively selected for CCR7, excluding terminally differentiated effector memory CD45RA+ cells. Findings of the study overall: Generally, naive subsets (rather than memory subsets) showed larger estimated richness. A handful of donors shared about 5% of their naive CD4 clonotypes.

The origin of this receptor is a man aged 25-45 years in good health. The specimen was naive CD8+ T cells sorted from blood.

CDR3 loop: CASSLTNNEQFF. The CDR3 nucleotides are TGTGCCAGCAGCCTTACAAACAATGAGCAGTTCTTC. The rearrangement joins TRBV7-9 to TRBJ2-1; D is undetermined. The CDR3 is 12 amino acids. Germline V lookup: CDR1 SEHNR, CDR2 FQNEAQ (reference sequence). Trimming took off 5 bases at V and 5 bases at J, with 7 bases between the two ends.